This T cell receptor (beta chain) appears in the sequencing data of a study of blood T cell repertoires in COVID-19. Germline-derived CDR1 and CDR2 are PRHDT and FYEKMQ (reference sequence). The CDR3 consists of 12 residues. Trimming cost V 4 bases and J 6 bases; bases outside gene matches: 2. Data came from immunoSEQ multiplex PCR; TCRdb stores just in-frame clones and leaves some out. The table has approximately 240,000 clones, about 89% seen once; the top ten hold around 2%. What was sequenced was PBMCs or T cells enriched from blood (not recorded which). The receptor's source is a woman aged 18-29 years who had recovered from COVID-19. This chain links TRBV13 with TRBJ1-1; 7 nucleotides match TRBD1. In nucleotides, the CDR3 is TGTGCCAGCAGCTCACAGGGGTCTGAAGCTTTCTTT. This gives the protein CASSSQGSEAFF.